This is a list of T cell receptor beta chains from one sample in a study of shared clonotypes between healthy human individuals. Assay: immunoSEQ multiplex PCR; the TCRdb copy retains only in-frame clones and omits some. The sample includes 1.4 million to 1.5 million clones, roughly 96% of them seen just once. The sequencing input was naive CD4+ T cells sorted from blood. These receptors were obtained from a man aged 25 to 40 in good health. Each CDR3 is given with its conserved first and last residue. Each record gives: J gene, V gene, D gene, CDR3 protein, CDR3 DNA. D genes are given only for firm matches.

>TRBJ2-5|TRBV11-1|NA
CASSHWTALQETQYF
TGTGCCAGCAGCCACTGGACAGCGTTGCAAGAGACCCAGTACTTC
>TRBJ1-3|TRBV5-1|NA
CASSSRGRGNTIYF
TGCGCCAGCAGTAGTCGGGGGCGCGGAAACACCATATATTTT
>TRBJ2-7|TRBV5-1|NA
CASSGGLTYEQYF
TGCGCCAGCAGCGGGGGACTGACCTACGAGCAGTACTTC
>TRBJ2-1|TRBV7-2|TRBD2
CASSSKAGGPVEQFF
TGTGCCAGCAGCTCAAAAGCGGGAGGGCCTGTTGAGCAGTTCTTC
>TRBJ2-7|TRBV5-4|NA
CASSLTRGHEQYF
TGTGCCAGCAGCTTGACTCGGGGCCACGAGCAGTACTTC
>TRBJ2-7|TRBV6-5|TRBD1
CASSYGQGPHEQYF
TGTGCCAGCAGTTACGGACAGGGTCCCCACGAGCAGTACTTC
>TRBJ2-1|TRBV19|NA
CASSFALGGSYNEQFF
TGTGCCAGTAGTTTCGCTTTGGGGGGATCCTACAATGAGCAGTTCTTC
>TRBJ2-1|TRBV4-1|TRBD1
CASSQEQYRGEGEQFF
TGCGCCAGCAGCCAAGAACAGTACAGGGGAGAGGGTGAGCAGTTCTTC
>TRBJ1-1|TRBV6-1|NA
CASILTVNTEAFF
TGTGCCAGCATCCTGACGGTGAACACTGAAGCTTTCTTT
>TRBJ2-3|TRBV7-2|NA
CASSRTGDRTDTQYF
TGTGCCAGCAGCCGGACTGGAGATCGCACAGATACGCAGTATTTT
>TRBJ1-5|TRBV19|NA
CASSIRQGLNQPQHF
TGTGCCAGTAGTATCAGGCAGGGGCTGAATCAGCCCCAGCATTTT
>TRBJ1-1|TRBV5-5|TRBD1
CASSGGTGVNTEAFF
TGTGCCAGCAGCGGGGGGACAGGGGTGAACACTGAAGCTTTCTTT
>TRBJ2-3|TRBV5-1|NA
CASSPAVSGPPSTDTQYF
TGCGCCAGCAGCCCGGCGGTATCTGGCCCTCCAAGCACAGATACGCAGTATTTT
>TRBJ2-7|TRBV9|NA
CASSGDPSSYEQYF
TGTGCCAGCAGTGGGGACCCCAGCTCCTACGAGCAGTACTTC
>TRBJ2-3|TRBV6-1|TRBD2
CASSAFFAGASSTDTQYF
TGTGCCAGCAGTGCGTTTTTCGCGGGAGCTTCAAGCACAGATACGCAGTATTTT
>TRBJ2-2|TRBV5-1|NA
CASSSLRDTGELFF
TGCGCCAGCAGTTCCTTACGTGACACCGGGGAGCTGTTTTTT
>TRBJ2-6|TRBV21-1|NA
CASNPRWRTRSGANVLTF
TGTGCCAGCAACCCCAGGTGGAGGACCCGCTCTGGGGCCAACGTCCTGACTTTC